Each of the 18 T cell receptor beta chains below was sequenced from the same sample in a study of OX40 agonist ivuxolimab in advanced cancers. Some clones are missing from TCRdb's copy, which holds only in-frame ones; the method was immunoSEQ multiplex PCR. The data show about 35,000 clones, 84% seen once. The sequenced sample was CD4+ or CD8+ T cells sorted from blood, obtained in a trial of the OX40 agonist ivuxolimab. Receptors were obtained from an adult with an advanced solid tumor such as melanoma, head and neck, liver or kidney cancer.

V gene TRBV5-4 combines with J gene TRBJ2-1; no firm D call. V lost 6 bases and J 4 bases, leaving 5 bases between the germline ends. The CDR3 is 11 amino acids. Germline V gene lookup returns CDR1 SGHNT and CDR2 YYREEE (reference sequence). CDR3 amino acids: CASNGYNEQFF. The CDR3 bases are TGTGCCAGCAACGGGTACAATGAGCAGTTCTTC.

This chain connects TRBV6-4 to TRBJ2-3; the match to TRBD2 covers 7 bases. The ends lost 2 bases at V and 0 bases at J; junction bases unmatched: 5. Germline CDR1 MRHNA, CDR2 SNTAGT. The CDR3 is 16 residues long. The CDR3 sequence is CASSDGASGSTDTQYF. In nucleotides, the CDR3 is TGTGCCAGCAGTGACGGGGCTAGCGGAAGCACAGATACGCAGTATTTT.

The chain joins TRBV9 to TRBJ2-1; 10 positions agree with TRBD2. The CDR3 is 15 amino acids. V shed 3 bases, J shed 3 bases, and the junction held 3 bases outside the gene matches. Germline CDR1 is SGDLS and CDR2 is YYNGEE. In DNA form, the CDR3 reads TGTGCCAGCAGCGATCTAGCGGGGGTCTACAATGAGCAGTTCTTC. This encodes CASSDLAGVYNEQFF.

This clone was seen more than once but under ten times. The chain has TRBV28 and TRBJ2-7; D possibly corresponds to TRBD2 (7 bases). The CDR3 contains 17 residues. V lost 3 bases, J lost 4 bases, and 22 bases lay in between. Per the germline V gene, CDR1 is MDHEN and CDR2 is SYDVKM. The CDR3 DNA is TGTGCCAGCAGTTTGGAGGGACATCTCGGGGGGCCATACGAGCAGTACTTC. Encoded protein: CASSLEGHLGGPYEQYF.

CDR3 amino acids: CASSGTGEEAFF. The DNA for the CDR3 is TGTGCCAGCTCCGGGACAGGGGAAGAAGCTTTCTTT. This rearrangement joins TRBV27 to TRBJ1-1; 10 bases fit TRBD1. This CDR3 comprises 12 residues. V was clipped by 8 bases and J by 8 bases; unmatched bases: 5. CDR1 is MNHEY, CDR2 SMNVEV, per germline (reference sequence).

This chain joins TRBV4-3 and TRBJ2-2; D remains ambiguous. The CDR3 sequence is 13 residues long. Per the germline V gene, CDR1 is LGHNA and CDR2 is YSLEER. V lost 4 bases to trimming and J lost 7 bases, with 10 bases between them. The CDR3 sequence is CASSPIRHGELFF. The CDR3 region has the DNA TGCGCCAGCAGCCCGATACGGCACGGGGAGCTGTTTTTT.

The gene calls are TRBV16 and TRBJ1-1; 8 positions agree with TRBD1. CDR3 length: 14 residues. Germline-derived CDR1 and CDR2 are KGHSY and FQNENV. After removal of 6 bases from V and 3 bases from J, the junction contained 6 bases not matched to a gene. This CDR3 is CASSLGQGHTEAFF. In DNA, the CDR3 is TGTGCCAGCAGTCTAGGACAGGGCCACACTGAAGCTTTCTTT.

In this sample, this clone is medium-sized. The chain couples TRBV2 to TRBJ1-1; 8 nucleotides align to TRBD1. V was clipped by 10 bases and J by 8 bases; unmatched bases: 12. The CDR3 is 13 amino acids. Germline CDR1 is SNHLY and CDR2 is FYNNEI. CDR3 protein: CATRGQGLLEAFF. CDR3 bases: TGTGCCACCAGGGGGCAGGGCCTCCTGGAAGCTTTCTTT.

The rearrangement joins TRBV5-6 to TRBJ1-2; D gene uncertain. The germline V gene has CDR1 SGHDT and CDR2 YYEEEE. The CDR3 runs 14 residues. V was pared by 0 bases and J by 4 bases, with 10 bases between. The CDR3 here is CASSLGTFLYGYTF. In DNA form, the CDR3 reads TGTGCCAGCAGCTTGGGGACGTTTCTCTATGGCTACACCTTC.

The chain carries TRBV28 and TRBJ1-2; D is unclear. The germline V gene encodes CDR1 MDHEN and CDR2 SYDVKM. V was shortened by 6 bases and J by 4 bases, with 12 bases between the two germline ends. The CDR3 has 13 amino acids. The CDR3 reads CASSFLSPYGYTF. CDR3 nucleotide sequence: TGTGCCAGCAGCTTTCTTAGTCCCTATGGCTACACCTTC.

The chain recombines TRBV11-1 with TRBJ1-1, with a weak D call TRBD1 (5 bases). The ends were cut back, 5 bases at V and 3 bases at J, with 10 bases in the middle. Germline loops: CDR1 SGHAT, CDR2 FQDESV (reference sequence). The CDR3 covers 13 residues. The CDR3 DNA sequence: TGTGCCAGCAGCGCAGGGAGATACACTGAAGCTTTCTTT. Translation: CASSAGRYTEAFF.

The V and J genes are TRBV6-6 and TRBJ2-7, with TRBD1 matching over 7 bases. Germline V gene sequence: CDR1 MNHNY, CDR2 SVGAGI (reference sequence). This CDR3 has 14 amino acids. V trimming: 4 bases; J trimming: 5 bases; junction bases outside the gene matches: 8. The CDR3 here is CASSFEQGSNEQYF. CDR3 coding DNA: TGTGCCAGCAGTTTCGAACAGGGGAGTAACGAGCAGTACTTC.

This clone was seen once. J is TRBJ1-1 and V is TRBV19, with a weak D call TRBD1 (5 bases). Per germline, CDR1 LNHDA and CDR2 SQIVND (reference sequence). The V and J ends lost 3 bases and 8 bases respectively, with 13 bases between them. This CDR3 has 13 residues. CDR3 bases: TGTGCCAGTAGTATTTCCCAGGGCCTGGAAGCTTTCTTT. This codes for CASSISQGLEAFF.

DNA for the CDR3: TGTGCCTGGAGTATGGGGAACAGGGATGGCTACACCTTC. Translation gives CAWSMGNRDGYTF. The chain employs TRBV30 and TRBJ1-2; D might be TRBD1 (6 bases). Per the germline V gene, CDR1 is GTSNPN and CDR2 is SVGIG (reference sequence). CDR3 length: 13 residues. The V end lost 2 bases, the J end lost 6 bases, and 13 bases lay between the germline ends.

The chain couples TRBV2 to TRBJ2-7; D gene uncertain. The CDR3 consists of 15 residues. The V and J ends lost 4 bases and 1 base respectively, with 14 bases between them. CDR1 and CDR2 from the germline V gene are SNHLY and FYNNEI. The CDR3 spells CASSAGAGPSYEQYF. The CDR3 DNA is TGTGCCAGCAGTGCGGGCGCAGGACCTTCCTACGAGCAGTACTTC.

The chain couples TRBV7-9 to TRBJ2-3, with D tentatively TRBD1 (6 bases). The CDR3 covers 16 residues. Germline V gene sequence: CDR1 SEHNR, CDR2 FQNEAQ (reference sequence). V dropped 6 bases and J dropped 2 bases, with 18 bases sitting between them. As DNA, the CDR3 is TGTGCCAGCAGTTCAGGGGCCGCCTTTACCACAGATACGCAGTATTTT. It specifies CASSSGAAFTTDTQYF.

The genes are TRBV6-1 and TRBJ1-5; D perhaps matches TRBD1 (5 bases). Germline V gene lookup returns CDR1 MNHNS and CDR2 SASEGT. V lost 6 bases to trimming and J lost 7 bases, with 19 bases between them. The CDR3 runs to 15 residues. The CDR3 reads CASSEKRQGYQPQHF. The CDR3 coding sequence is TGTGCCAGCAGCGAAAAAAGGCAGGGTTACCAGCCCCAGCATTTT.

The chain recombines TRBV6-5 with TRBJ1-5; a weak D match, TRBD1 (5 bases). Germline CDR1 MNHEY, CDR2 SVGAGI. The length of the CDR3 is 11 residues. Trimming took 5 bases from V and 8 from J, leaving 7 bases between them. The DNA for the CDR3 is TGTGCCAGCAGTACAGGAGAGCCCCAGCATTTT. Protein: CASSTGEPQHF.